This is a list of T cell receptor beta chains from one sample in a study of blood T cell repertoires in COVID-19. Clones were read by immunoSEQ multiplex PCR, and TCRdb kept only the in-frame ones, dropping some. This sample has about 100,000 clones, with around four fifths found just once. The sequenced material came from peripheral blood. The receptors were gathered from a man between 65 and 85 years old with active or convalescent COVID-19. Both conserved end residues are part of each CDR3. The D gene is left open where the match is weak. Not every row has a clone size; where given, it reads once, few, many or a size class.

>TRBD1|few|TRBV3-1/TRBV3-2|TRBJ1-4
CASSQQGAPEKLFF
TGTGCCAGCAGCCAACAGGGGGCCCCTGAAAAACTGTTTTTT
>NA|once|TRBV19|TRBJ2-3
CASSPERTDTQYF
TGTGCCAGTAGCCCGGAGCGCACAGATACGCAGTATTTT
>NA|once|TRBV15|TRBJ1-4
CATSRGGSNEKLFF
TGTGCCACCAGCAGAGGGGGCTCTAATGAAAAACTGTTTTTT
>NA|NA|TRBV25-1|TRBJ2-2
CASSEYQRADTGELFF
TGTGCCAGCAGTGAATATCAGCGGGCTGACACCGGGGAGCTGTTTTTT
>NA|NA|TRBV18|TRBJ1-5
CASSTGVSNQPQHF
TGTGCCAGCTCAACCGGGGTTAGCAATCAGCCCCAGCATTTT
>TRBD2|NA|TRBV30|TRBJ2-5
CAWTDYRLAGGKETQYF
TGTGCCTGGACTGATTACAGACTAGCGGGAGGGAAAGAGACCCAGTACTTC
>NA|NA|TRBV6-5|TRBJ1-6
CASTSTERYNSPLHF
TGTGCCAGCACCTCGACAGAAAGGTATAATTCACCCCTCCACTTT
>TRBD1|NA|TRBV4-3|TRBJ2-3
CASSQEGTGGDTQYF
TGCGCCAGCAGCCAAGAGGGGACAGGGGGAGATACGCAGTATTTT
>TRBD1|NA|TRBV5-5|TRBJ1-5
CASSLAGTGGGQPQHF
TGTGCCAGCAGCTTGGCCGGGACAGGGGGCGGGCAGCCCCAGCATTTT
>NA|NA|TRBV6-5|TRBJ1-2
CASTLNGGASYGYTF
TGTGCCAGCACTCTCAACGGAGGGGCCTCCTATGGCTACACCTTC
>TRBD1|NA|TRBV18|TRBJ2-6
CASSLGTGGAYGANVLTF
TGTGCCAGCTCATTAGGGACAGGGGGCGCGTATGGGGCCAACGTCCTGACTTTC
>NA|NA|TRBV3-1/TRBV3-2|TRBJ2-7
CASSQVRGQEQYF
TGTGCCAGCAGCCAAGTTAGAGGACAAGAGCAGTACTTC
>TRBD2|NA|TRBV7-9|TRBJ2-7
CASSRSGRMSYEQYF
TGTGCCAGCAGCCGTAGCGGGAGAATGTCCTACGAGCAGTACTTC
>NA|once|TRBV5-1|TRBJ2-1
CASSWTASSYNEQFF
TGCGCCAGTTCTTGGACAGCCAGCTCCTACAATGAGCAGTTCTTC
>TRBD2|NA|TRBV7-2|TRBJ2-1
CASSFGGSSYNEQFF
TGTGCCAGCAGCTTTGGCGGGAGTTCCTACAATGAGCAGTTCTTC
>NA|NA|TRBV5-4|TRBJ1-1
CASSSLGAGGLGTEAFF
TGTGCCAGCAGCTCCTTGGGCGCTGGAGGGCTCGGAACTGAAGCTTTCTTT
>TRBD1|NA|TRBV28|TRBJ2-5
CASSPRTGQETQYF
TGTGCCAGCAGTCCCCGGACAGGACAAGAGACCCAGTACTTC
>TRBD1|NA|TRBV19|TRBJ2-5
CASSKTGLETQYF
TGTGCCAGTAGTAAGACAGGGTTGGAGACCCAGTACTTC
>NA|NA|TRBV19|TRBJ1-2
CASSTGEFYGYTF
TGTGCCAGTTCCACCGGGGAGTTCTATGGCTACACCTTC
>NA|NA|TRBV4-1|TRBJ2-7
CASSQALASEQYF
TGCGCCAGCAGCCAAGCGCTAGCGAGCGAGCAGTACTTC
>TRBD1|NA|TRBV9|TRBJ1-2
CASSGTGGEGGYTF
TGTGCCAGCAGCGGGACAGGGGGCGAGGGTGGCTACACCTTC
>TRBD2|NA|TRBV7-9|TRBJ2-3
CASSDWALAGDTDTQYF
TGTGCCAGCAGTGATTGGGCTTTAGCGGGGGACACAGATACGCAGTATTTT
>NA|NA|TRBV19|TRBJ2-3
CASSMSGDTQYF
TGTGCCAGTAGTATGTCGGGGGATACGCAGTATTTT
>TRBD2|NA|TRBV20-1|TRBJ2-4
CSASSLAGPSQGSIQYF
TGCAGTGCTAGTAGTCTAGCGGGGCCCTCCCAAGGGTCCATTCAGTACTTC
>NA|NA|TRBV6-5|TRBJ2-1
CASRSERAEQFF
TGTGCCAGCCGCTCGGAGCGGGCCGAGCAGTTCTTC
>TRBD1|few|TRBV13|TRBJ1-6
CASSSGTGNSPLHF
TGTGCCAGCAGCTCCGGGACAGGGAATTCACCCCTCCACTTT
>NA|NA|TRBV7-9|TRBJ1-6
CASSLEQGSSPLHF
TGTGCCAGCAGCTTAGAACAGGGTTCTTCACCCCTCCACTTT
>TRBD2|NA|TRBV5-4|TRBJ2-1
CASSLGGGRAYNEQFF
TGTGCCAGCAGCTTGGGAGGCGGGAGGGCGTACAATGAGCAGTTCTTC